A single sample is the source of the 10 T cell receptor beta chains below, sequenced in a study of T cell responses to AZD1222 COVID-19 vaccine. Method: immunoSEQ multiplex PCR; TCRdb's copy keeps in-frame clones and lacks some. The sample lists 250,000 to 300,000 clones, about 94% occurring once. Sequenced here: peripheral blood, sampled 28 days after the second AZD1222 dose. The receptors were gathered from an adult who received the AZD1222 COVID-19 vaccine.

The V gene is TRBV5-1, the J gene TRBJ1-2; 7 positions agree with TRBD1. The CDR3 covers 14 residues. The ends lost 3 bases at V and 6 bases at J; junction bases unmatched: 8. The germline V gene has CDR1 SGHRS and CDR2 YFSETQ. The CDR3, as DNA: TGCGCCAGCAGCTACGGGACAGTTGGAGATGGCTACACCTTC. As protein: CASSYGTVGDGYTF.

This clone has a handful of counts. The CDR3 sequence is CASSLSGAATNEKLFF. As DNA, the CDR3 is TGTGCCAGCAGTTTGTCGGGGGCGGCAACTAATGAAAAACTGTTTTTT. This rearrangement joins TRBV28 to TRBJ1-4; maybe TRBD1 (6 bases). Deletions cut 3 bases from V and 0 bases from J, with 11 bases between. Per germline, CDR1 MDHEN and CDR2 SYDVKM. The CDR3 contains 16 residues.

V gene TRBV20-1 combines with J gene TRBJ1-3; D uncertain. V shed 7 bases and J shed 2 bases, with 6 bases lying between them. The length of the CDR3 is 11 residues. In germline, CDR1 is DFQATT, CDR2 SNEGSKA (reference sequence). CDR3 protein: CSVKAGNTIYF. As DNA, the CDR3 is TGCAGTGTTAAGGCTGGAAACACCATATATTTT.

This chain uses TRBV30 with TRBJ1-2; 8 nucleotides align to TRBD1. V trimming: 1 base; J trimming: 6 bases; junction bases outside the gene matches: 4. CDR3 size: 13 residues. CDR1 is GTSNPN, CDR2 SVGIG, per germline (reference sequence). CDR3 coding DNA: TGTGCCTGGAGTGGGGGACAGGCAAATGGCTACACCTTC. Its protein is CAWSGGQANGYTF. Together with reference TRBV30 and TRBJ1-2, the CDR3 gives the full variable domain: SQTIHQWPATLVQPVGSPLSLECTVEGTSNPNLYWYRQAAGRGLQLLFYSVGIGQISSEVPQNLSASRPQDRQFILSSKKLLLSDSGFYLCAWSGGQANGYTFGSGTRLTVV.

This rearrangement joins TRBV28 to TRBJ2-2; no clear D. The CDR3 spans 13 residues. Germline V gives CDR1 MDHEN, CDR2 SYDVKM. Trimming removed 6 bases from V and 0 bases from J, with 5 bases in between. This chain's CDR3 is CASRSANTGELFF. CDR3 in DNA: TGTGCCAGCAGGTCTGCGAACACCGGGGAGCTGTTTTTT.

This clone was seen a single time. The chain combines TRBV5-4 with TRBJ2-7; D may be TRBD2 (5 bases). The germline V gene encodes CDR1 SGHNT and CDR2 YYREEE (reference sequence). The CDR3 contains 15 residues. The germline V and J ends were trimmed by 4 bases and 0 bases, with 14 bases remaining between them. The CDR3 DNA reads TGTGCCAGCAGCCCATCTCTAGGGAGCTCCTACGAGCAGTACTTC. Its protein is CASSPSLGSSYEQYF.

This clone was detected once. The chain is built from TRBV27 and TRBJ1-5; 7 bases agree with TRBD1. The V segment lost 6 bases and the J segment 2 bases; nucleotides outside the gene matches: 4. Germline lookup yields CDR1 MNHEY and CDR2 SMNVEV (reference sequence). This CDR3 has 14 residues. CDR3 in DNA: TGTGCCAGCAGATCCCAGGGGGGCAATCAGCCCCAGCATTTT. Its protein product is CASRSQGGNQPQHF.

This chain links TRBV4-3 with TRBJ2-2; 7 nucleotides line up with TRBD2. Looked up from germline, CDR1 is LGHNA and CDR2 is YSLEER. The CDR3 covers 19 residues. V lost 4 bases to trimming and J lost 2 bases; unmatched junction nucleotides: 16. CDR3 nucleotide sequence: TGCGCCAGCAGCCCAGAGGGCGCCGGGGGGTTCCTCAACACCGGGGAGCTGTTTTTT. It specifies CASSPEGAGGFLNTGELFF.

The CDR3 DNA reads as TGTGCCAGCAGCTCCGGGACTTGGGATACGCAGTATTTT. This gives the protein CASSSGTWDTQYF. V is TRBV7-2 and J is TRBJ2-3; possible D gene TRBD2, 6 bases. This CDR3 is built from 13 residues. Trimming took off 4 bases at V and 6 bases at J, with 11 bases between the two ends. Germline CDR1 and CDR2: SGHTA and FQGNSA.

Only one count was recorded for this clone. DNA for the CDR3: TGCGCCAGCAGCATCCCAGGATGGAACACTGAAGCTTTCTTT. It encodes CASSIPGWNTEAFF. The V gene is TRBV5-1, the J gene TRBJ1-1; D gene unclear. The CDR3 covers 14 residues. V dropped 4 bases and J dropped 1 base, with 11 bases sitting between them. Germline V gives CDR1 SGHRS, CDR2 YFSETQ. Complete variable domain (other parts from reference TRBV5-1 and TRBJ1-1): KAGVTQTPRYLIKTRGQQVTLSCSPISGHRSVSWYQQTPGQGLQFLFEYFSETQRNKGNFPGRFSGRQFSNSRSEMNVSTLELGDSALYLCASSIPGWNTEAFFGQGTRLTVV.